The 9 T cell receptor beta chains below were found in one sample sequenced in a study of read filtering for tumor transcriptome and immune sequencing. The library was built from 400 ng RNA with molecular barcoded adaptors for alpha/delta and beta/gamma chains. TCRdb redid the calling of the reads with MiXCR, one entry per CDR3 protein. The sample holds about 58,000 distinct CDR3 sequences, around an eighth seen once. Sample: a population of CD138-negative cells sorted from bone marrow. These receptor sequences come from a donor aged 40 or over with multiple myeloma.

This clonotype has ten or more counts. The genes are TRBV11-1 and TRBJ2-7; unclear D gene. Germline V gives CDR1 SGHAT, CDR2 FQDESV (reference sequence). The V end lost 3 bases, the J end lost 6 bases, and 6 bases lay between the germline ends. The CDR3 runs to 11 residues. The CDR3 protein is CASSLLGEQYF. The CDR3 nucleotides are TGTGCCAGCAGCTTGCTAGGCGAGCAGTACTTC.

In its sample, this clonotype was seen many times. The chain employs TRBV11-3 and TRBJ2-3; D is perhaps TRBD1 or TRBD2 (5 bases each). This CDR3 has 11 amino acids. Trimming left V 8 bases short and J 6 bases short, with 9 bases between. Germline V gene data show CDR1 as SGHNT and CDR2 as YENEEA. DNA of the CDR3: TGTGCCAGCGGGACCGGGGATACGCAGTATTTT. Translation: CASGTGDTQYF.

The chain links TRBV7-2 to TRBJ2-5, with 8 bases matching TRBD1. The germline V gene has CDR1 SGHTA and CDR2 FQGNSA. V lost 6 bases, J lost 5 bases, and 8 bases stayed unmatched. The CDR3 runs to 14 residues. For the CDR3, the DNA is TGTGCCAGCAGACTTAACAGGGGGGAGGAGACCCAGTACTTC. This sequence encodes CASRLNRGEETQYF.

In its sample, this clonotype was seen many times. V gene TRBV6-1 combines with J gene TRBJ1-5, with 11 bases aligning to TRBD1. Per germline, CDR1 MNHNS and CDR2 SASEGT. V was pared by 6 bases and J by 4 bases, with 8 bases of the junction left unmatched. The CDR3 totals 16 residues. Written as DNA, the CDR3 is TGTGCCAGCAGAATATTCGGACAGGGGGCAAATCAGCCCCAGCATTTT. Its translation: CASRIFGQGANQPQHF.

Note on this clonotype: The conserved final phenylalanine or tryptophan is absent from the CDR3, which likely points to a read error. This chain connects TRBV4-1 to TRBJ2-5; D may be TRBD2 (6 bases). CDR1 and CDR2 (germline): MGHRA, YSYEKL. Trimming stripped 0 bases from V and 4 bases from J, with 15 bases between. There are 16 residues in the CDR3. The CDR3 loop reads CASSQDPRGPLETQYI. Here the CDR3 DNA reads TGCGCCAGCAGCCAAGATCCGCGGGGCCCCCTAGAGACCCAGTACATC.

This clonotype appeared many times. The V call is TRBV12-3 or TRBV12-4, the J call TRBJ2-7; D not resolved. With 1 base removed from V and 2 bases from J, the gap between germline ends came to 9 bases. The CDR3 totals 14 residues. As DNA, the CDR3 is TGTGCCAGCAGTTTAGGGGCAGGACCCTACGAGCAGTACTTC. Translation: CASSLGAGPYEQYF.

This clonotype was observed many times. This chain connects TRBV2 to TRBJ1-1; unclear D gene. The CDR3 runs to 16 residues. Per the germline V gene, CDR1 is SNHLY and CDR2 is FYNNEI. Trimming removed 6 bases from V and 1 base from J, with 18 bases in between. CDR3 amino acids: CASRGEGFGRNTEAFF. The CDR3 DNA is TGTGCCAGCAGGGGCGAGGGTTTCGGTAGGAACACTGAAGCTTTCTTT.

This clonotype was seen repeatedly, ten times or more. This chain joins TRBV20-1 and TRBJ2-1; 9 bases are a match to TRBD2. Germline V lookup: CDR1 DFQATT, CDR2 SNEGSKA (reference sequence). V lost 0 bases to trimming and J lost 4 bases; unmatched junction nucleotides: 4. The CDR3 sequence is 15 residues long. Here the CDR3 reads CSAREGAGGYNEQFF. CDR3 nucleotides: TGCAGTGCTAGAGAGGGAGCGGGGGGTTACAATGAGCAGTTCTTC.

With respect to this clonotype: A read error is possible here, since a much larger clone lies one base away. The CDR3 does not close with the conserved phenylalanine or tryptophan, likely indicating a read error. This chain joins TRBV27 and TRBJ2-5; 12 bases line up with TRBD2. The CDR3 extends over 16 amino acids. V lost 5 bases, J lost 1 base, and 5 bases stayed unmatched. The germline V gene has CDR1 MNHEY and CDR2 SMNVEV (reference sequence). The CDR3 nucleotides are TGTGCCAGCAGTCCGGAGACTAGCGGGGGCCAAGAGACCCAGTACATC. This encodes CASSPETSGGQETQYI.